Each of the 13 T cell receptor beta chains below was sequenced from the same sample in a study of blood T cell repertoires in COVID-19. Sequenced by immunoSEQ multiplex PCR; TCRdb stores in-frame clones only, minus some. This table holds around 70,000 clones, around 89% found once. The source material was peripheral blood. Receptors originate from a man aged 60 to 75 with acute or convalescent COVID-19.

The rearrangement joins TRBV27 to TRBJ1-4, with D maybe TRBD1 (6 bases). Between the trimmed V and J ends, which lost 1 base and 8 bases, there was a span of 11 bases. The length of the CDR3 is 14 residues. Germline CDR1 is MNHEY and CDR2 is SMNVEV (reference sequence). CDR3 nucleotide sequence: TGTGCCAGCAGTTTATACAGGGAAAGCGAAAAACTGTTTTTT. Its protein product is CASSLYRESEKLFF.

V and J are TRBV19 and TRBJ1-2, with TRBD1 matching 7 bases. The CDR3 contains 16 residues. V lost 5 bases and J lost 0; bases outside the gene matches: 9. Per the germline V gene, CDR1 is LNHDA and CDR2 is SQIVND (reference sequence). DNA of the CDR3: TGTGCCAGTAGTCCCCACCCGGACAGGACTAACTATGGCTACACCTTC. It is translated as CASSPHPDRTNYGYTF.

The CDR3 region is CASSISRVNEQFF. The DNA of the CDR3 is TGTGCCAGTAGTATCTCTCGGGTCAATGAGCAGTTCTTC. The chain uses TRBV19 and TRBJ2-1; D gene unclear. V dropped 3 bases and J dropped 6 bases, with 9 bases sitting between them. Germline values: CDR1 LNHDA, CDR2 SQIVND (reference sequence). This CDR3 comprises 13 residues.

This sequence joins TRBV5-4 and TRBJ2-7; 7 nucleotides align to TRBD1. This CDR3 spans 14 amino acids. Germline values: CDR1 SGHNT, CDR2 YYREEE (reference sequence). V was pared by 2 bases and J by 4 bases, with 6 bases of the junction left unmatched. CDR3 DNA sequence: TGTGCCAGCAGCTTCCGACAGGGAGATTACGAGCAGTACTTC. Its protein is CASSFRQGDYEQYF. The full variable domain, rest sourced from reference TRBV5-4 and TRBJ2-7, is ETGVTQSPTHLIKTRGQQVTLRCSSQSGHNTVSWYQQALGQGPQFIFQYYREEENGRGNFPPRFSGLQFPNYSSELNVNALELDDSALYLCASSFRQGDYEQYFGPGTRLTVT.

In DNA form, the CDR3 reads TGTGCCAGCAGCGTGGGCCTTAGCGTCACAGATACGCAGTATTTT. Translating it yields CASSVGLSVTDTQYF. The chain carries TRBV9 and TRBJ2-3; the D gene is possibly TRBD2 (5 bases). The CDR3 sequence is 15 residues long. V was trimmed by 2 bases and J by 2 bases, leaving 12 bases between them. Germline CDR1 reads SGDLS; CDR2 reads YYNGEE.

This clone was counted once. This sequence joins TRBV20-1 and TRBJ2-7; TRBD1 matches 8 bases. Per the germline V gene, CDR1 is DFQATT and CDR2 is SNEGSKA (reference sequence). V was clipped by 8 bases and J by 6 bases; unmatched bases: 12. This CDR3 region has 13 residues. For the CDR3, the DNA is TGCAGTTCTCGTGTGGACAGGGATTCCGAGCAGTACTTC. This sequence encodes CSSRVDRDSEQYF.

The genes are TRBV6-2 or TRBV6-3 and TRBJ1-2, with D possibly TRBD1 on 6 matching bases. Germline V gene data show CDR1 as MNHEY and CDR2 as SVGEGT. The V end lost 4 bases, the J end lost 4 bases, and 19 bases lay between the germline ends. The CDR3 is made up of 16 amino acids. CDR3 loop: CASSSPDRPSVYGYTF. For the CDR3, the DNA is TGTGCCAGCAGTTCCCCTGACAGGCCCTCTGTCTATGGCTACACCTTC.

The chain couples TRBV10-3 to TRBJ2-1, with 12 nucleotides matching TRBD2. Trimming cost V 1 base and J 7 bases; bases outside gene matches: 11. The CDR3 totals 18 residues. CDR1 and CDR2 from the germline V gene are ENHRY and SYGVKD. CDR3 sequence (DNA): TGTGCCATCAGTGAGTTGCCCCTCGCCACTAGCGGGAGGAATGAGCAGTTCTTC. This encodes CAISELPLATSGRNEQFF.

The chain has TRBV5-5 and TRBJ1-6; 7 bases are a match to TRBD1. The germline V gene encodes CDR1 SGHKS and CDR2 YYEKEE (reference sequence). The length of the CDR3 is 14 residues. J was trimmed by 7 bases and V by 4 bases; bases with no gene match: 5. The CDR3 reads CASSVGTENSPLHF. The CDR3 DNA reads TGTGCCAGCAGCGTAGGGACAGAGAATTCACCCCTCCACTTT.

The CDR3 DNA sequence: TGTGCCAGCAGACGACCGGGACAGGGGGAAGAGACCCAGTACTTC. This sequence encodes CASRRPGQGEETQYF. V gene TRBV6-6 combines with J gene TRBJ2-5; 11 bases line up with TRBD1. Germline lookup yields CDR1 MNHNY and CDR2 SVGAGI (reference sequence). Unmatched junction bases numbered 6, after V lost 6 bases and J lost 3 bases. This CDR3 has 15 amino acids.

The chain recombines TRBV3-1 (or the pseudogene TRBV3-2) with TRBJ2-7, with 10 bases that match TRBD2. The germline gives CDR1 LGHDT, CDR2 YNNKEL (reference sequence). V shed 1 base and J 3 bases; nucleotides not matched to a gene: 6. The CDR3 consists of 16 residues. CDR3 region: CASSQVKASGSYEQYF. The DNA for the CDR3 is TGTGCCAGCAGCCAAGTGAAGGCTAGCGGGAGCTACGAGCAGTACTTC.

CDR3 nucleotide sequence: TGCGCCAGCAGCTTGGCGGCTAGCGGGGGGGCCAGCCCTAGCACAGATACGCAGTATTTT. It translates to CASSLAASGGASPSTDTQYF. The chain has TRBV5-1 and TRBJ2-3, with 12 bases matching TRBD2. CDR1 is SGHRS, CDR2 YFSETQ, per germline. The CDR3 loop spans 20 amino acids. Trimming cost V 0 bases and J 0 bases; bases outside gene matches: 11.

This clone appeared once. CDR3 DNA sequence: TGTGCCAGTAGTCCGGAACGACCCACCTCGGGGACTGAAGCTTTCTTT. It translates to CASSPERPTSGTEAFF. The rearrangement uses TRBV19 and TRBJ1-1; no clear D. Germline-derived CDR1 and CDR2 are LNHDA and SQIVND (reference sequence). Trimming took 5 bases from V and 5 from J, leaving 21 bases between them. This CDR3 has 16 amino acids.